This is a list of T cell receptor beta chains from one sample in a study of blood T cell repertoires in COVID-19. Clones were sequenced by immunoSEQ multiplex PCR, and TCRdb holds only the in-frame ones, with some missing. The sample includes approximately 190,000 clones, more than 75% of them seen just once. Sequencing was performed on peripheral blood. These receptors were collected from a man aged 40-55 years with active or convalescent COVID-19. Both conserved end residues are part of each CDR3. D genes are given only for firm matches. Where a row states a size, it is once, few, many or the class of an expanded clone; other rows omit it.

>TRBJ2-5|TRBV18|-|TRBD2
CASSPPGLAGVETQYF
TGTGCCAGCTCACCACCGGGGCTAGCGGGGGTGGAGACCCAGTACTTC
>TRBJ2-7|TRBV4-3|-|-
CASSQGPDREQYF
TGCGCCAGCAGCCAAGGGCCTGACAGGGAGCAGTACTTC
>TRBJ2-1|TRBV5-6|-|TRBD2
CASSLRGGRANEQFF
TGTGCCAGCAGCTTGCGGGGGGGCCGGGCCAATGAGCAGTTCTTC
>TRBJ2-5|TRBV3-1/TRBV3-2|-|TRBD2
CASSRRTSGAQETQYF
TGTGCCAGCAGCCGCCGGACTAGCGGGGCCCAAGAGACCCAGTACTTC
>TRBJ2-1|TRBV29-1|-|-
CSVGTPPSYNEQFF
TGCAGCGTTGGGACACCACCCTCCTACAATGAGCAGTTCTTC
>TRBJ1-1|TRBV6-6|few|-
CASSYSREKNTEAFF
TGTGCCAGCAGTTACTCGCGGGAAAAGAACACTGAAGCTTTCTTT
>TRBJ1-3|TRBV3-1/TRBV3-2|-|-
CASSRISFLGNTIYF
TGTGCCAGCAGTCGTATCAGTTTTCTCGGAAACACCATATATTTT
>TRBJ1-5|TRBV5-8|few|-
CASSGQRGAEPQHF
TGTGCCAGCAGCGGCCAGCGGGGGGCCGAACCCCAGCATTTT
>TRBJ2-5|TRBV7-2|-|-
CASSAQGGVRETQYF
TGTGCCAGCAGCGCCCAGGGCGGGGTAAGGGAGACCCAGTACTTC
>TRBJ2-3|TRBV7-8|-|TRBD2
CASSLASASGGHTRRTDTQYF
TGTGCCAGCAGCTTAGCCTCGGCTAGCGGGGGTCATACCCGCCGCACAGATACGCAGTATTTT
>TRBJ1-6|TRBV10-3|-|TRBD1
CAISESGTGDSPLHF
TGTGCCATCAGTGAGTCGGGGACAGGGGACTCACCCCTCCACTTT
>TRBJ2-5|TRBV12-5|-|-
CASEGSDKETQYF
TGTGCTAGTGAGGGCTCGGACAAAGAGACCCAGTACTTC
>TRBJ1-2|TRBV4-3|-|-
CASSPNLQATYGYTF
TGCGCCAGCAGCCCTAATCTACAGGCAACCTATGGCTACACCTTC
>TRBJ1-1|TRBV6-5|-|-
CASTSPGQLEAFF
TGTGCCAGCACCTCCCCCGGCCAACTAGAAGCTTTCTTT
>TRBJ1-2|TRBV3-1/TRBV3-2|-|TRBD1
CASSQVIWDSYGYTF
TGTGCCAGCAGCCAAGTAATTTGGGACAGCTATGGCTACACCTTC
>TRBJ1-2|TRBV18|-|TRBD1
CASSPDQGANYGYTF
TGTGCCAGCTCACCGGACCAGGGGGCTAACTATGGCTACACCTTC
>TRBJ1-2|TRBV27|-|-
CASSLRRDYGYTF
TGTGCCAGCAGTTTAAGGAGGGACTATGGCTACACCTTC
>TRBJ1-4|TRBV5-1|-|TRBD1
CASSYRQGAGEKLFF
TGCGCCAGCAGCTACCGACAGGGAGCCGGGGAAAAACTGTTTTTT
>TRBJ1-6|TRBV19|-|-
CASKLVDYNSPLHF
TGTGCCAGTAAGCTGGTAGACTATAATTCACCCCTCCACTTT
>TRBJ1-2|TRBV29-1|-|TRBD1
CSAQDRGTYGYTF
TGCAGCGCACAGGACAGGGGGACCTATGGCTACACCTTC
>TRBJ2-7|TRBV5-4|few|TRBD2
CATTRSGGADEQYF
TGTGCCACCACTCGTAGCGGGGGGGCCGACGAGCAGTACTTC
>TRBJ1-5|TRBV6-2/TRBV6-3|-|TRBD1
CASSSHRGQDINQPQHF
TGTGCCAGCAGTTCACACAGGGGGCAGGATATCAATCAGCCCCAGCATTTT
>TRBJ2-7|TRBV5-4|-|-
CASSLGAYEQYF
TGTGCCAGCAGCTTGGGAGCCTACGAGCAGTACTTC
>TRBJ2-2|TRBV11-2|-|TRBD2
CASSPRVLLAGRPGELFF
TGTGCCAGCAGCCCCCGTGTCTTGCTAGCGGGGCGCCCCGGGGAGCTGTTTTTT
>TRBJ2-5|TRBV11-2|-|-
CASSLVGRVGSETQYF
TGTGCCAGCAGCTTAGTGGGCAGAGTTGGTTCGGAGACCCAGTACTTC
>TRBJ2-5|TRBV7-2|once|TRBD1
CASSVRGLETQYF
TGTGCCAGCAGCGTGAGGGGGCTGGAGACCCAGTACTTC
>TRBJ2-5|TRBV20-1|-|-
CSAREVGTQYF
TGCAGTGCTAGAGAGGTCGGGACCCAGTACTTC
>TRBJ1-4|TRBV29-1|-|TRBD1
CSSQGADEKLFF
TGCAGTTCGCAGGGGGCGGATGAAAAACTGTTTTTT
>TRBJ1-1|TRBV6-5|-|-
CASSSQDGRNTEAFF
TGTGCCAGCAGTTCCCAAGACGGGAGGAACACTGAAGCTTTCTTT
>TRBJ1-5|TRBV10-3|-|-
CAISAGIYQPQHF
TGTGCCATCAGTGCGGGAATCTATCAGCCCCAGCATTTT
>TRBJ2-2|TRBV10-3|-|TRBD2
CAIEAGVNGGELFF
TGTGCCATCGAGGCGGGAGTGAATGGCGGGGAGCTGTTTTTT
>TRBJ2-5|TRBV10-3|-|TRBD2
CAVGASGQETQYF
TGTGCCGTAGGGGCTAGCGGTCAAGAGACCCAGTACTTC
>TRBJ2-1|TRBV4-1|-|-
CASSQDSGGLEQFF
TGCGCCAGCAGCCAAGATTCCGGGGGTCTTGAGCAGTTCTTC
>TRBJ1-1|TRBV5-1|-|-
CASSPGHLTTEAFF
TGCGCCAGCAGCCCGGGACACTTGACCACTGAAGCTTTCTTT
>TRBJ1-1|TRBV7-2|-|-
CASSLVHGTGSEAFF
TGTGCCAGCAGCTTAGTCCACGGAACAGGTTCTGAAGCTTTCTTT
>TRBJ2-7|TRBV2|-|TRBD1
CASSEAQGKYEQYF
TGTGCCAGCAGTGAAGCACAGGGGAAGTACGAGCAGTACTTC
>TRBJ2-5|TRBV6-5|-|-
CASSYSRPRGETQYF
TGTGCCAGCAGTTACTCCCGACCGCGGGGAGAGACCCAGTACTTC
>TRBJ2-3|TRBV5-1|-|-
CASSLGARPIHGTQYF
TGCGCCAGCAGCTTGGGTGCCAGGCCGATTCACGGTACGCAGTATTTT
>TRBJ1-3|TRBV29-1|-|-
CSVVPGSAGNTIYF
TGCAGCGTTGTGCCAGGGTCAGCTGGAAACACCATATATTTT
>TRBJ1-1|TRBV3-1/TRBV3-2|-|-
CASSQNRRMNTEAFF
TGTGCCAGCAGCCAAAACAGGAGAATGAACACTGAAGCTTTCTTT
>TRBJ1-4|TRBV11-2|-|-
CASSGQDNEKLFF
TGTGCCAGCAGTGGGCAGGATAATGAAAAACTGTTTTTT
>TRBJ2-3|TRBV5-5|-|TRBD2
CASSLLAGGTDTQYF
TGTGCCAGCAGCTTACTAGCGGGGGGTACAGATACGCAGTATTTT
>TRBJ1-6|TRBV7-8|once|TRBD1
CASSLNDRGVSPLHF
TGTGCCAGCAGCCTGAACGACAGGGGAGTTTCACCCCTCCACTTT
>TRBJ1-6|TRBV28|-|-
CASSLKTGSDSPLHF
TGTGCCAGCAGTTTAAAAACAGGGTCCGATTCACCCCTCCACTTT
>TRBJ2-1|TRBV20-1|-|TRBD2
CSASNLVASGTYNEQFF
TGCAGTGCTAGTAATCTTGTGGCTAGCGGGACTTACAATGAGCAGTTCTTC
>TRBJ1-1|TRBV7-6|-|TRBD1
CASSDRDRGFMNTEAFF
TGTGCCAGCAGCGACCGGGACAGGGGCTTCATGAACACTGAAGCTTTCTTT
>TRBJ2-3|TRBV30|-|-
CAWSPGTDTQYF
TGTGCCTGGAGTCCAGGGACAGATACGCAGTATTTT
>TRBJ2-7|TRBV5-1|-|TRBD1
CASKGDGQAYEQYF
TGCGCCAGCAAGGGAGACGGACAGGCCTACGAGCAGTACTTC
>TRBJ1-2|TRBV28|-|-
CASSLPGRGDGYTF
TGTGCCAGCAGTCTGCCGGGGAGGGGAGACGGCTACACCTTC
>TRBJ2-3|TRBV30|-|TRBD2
CAWSASLAGVADTQYF
TGTGCCTGGAGTGCCTCACTAGCGGGAGTCGCAGATACGCAGTATTTT
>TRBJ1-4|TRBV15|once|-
CATSRTEYATNEKLFF
TGTGCCACCAGCCGAACAGAGTATGCAACTAATGAAAAACTGTTTTTT
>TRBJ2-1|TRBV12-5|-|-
CASGEIMGFDEQFF
TGTGCTAGCGGGGAAATAATGGGGTTCGATGAGCAGTTCTTC
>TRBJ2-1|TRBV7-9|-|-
CASSLAPMGTNEQFF
TGTGCCAGCAGCTTAGCCCCTATGGGCACGAATGAGCAGTTCTTC